This is a list of T cell receptor beta chains from one sample in a study of early T cells in non-severe SARS-CoV-2 infection. TCRdb analysed the 5' RACE reads with MiXCR anew, one entry per CDR3 protein. Here the sample spans nearly 90,000 distinct CDR3 sequences, roughly an eighth being singletons. Sequenced sample: whole blood. Receptor source: an adult who was a healthcare worker with PCR-confirmed SARS-CoV-2 infection or an uninfected control (not recorded which). The CDR3 runs from the conserved cysteine through the conserved F or W. The order of the fields is D gene, clone size, V gene, J gene, CDR3 length, CDR3 protein, CDR3 DNA. The D gene is left open where the match is weak. Size is omitted from some rows. Given values are once, few, many or a class for expanded clones.

D gene: -; clone size: -; V gene: TRBV20-1; J gene: TRBJ1-1; CDR3 length: 12; CDR3 protein: CSARPGNTEAFF; CDR3 DNA: TGCAGTGCTAGACCAGGGAACACTGAAGCTTTCTTT
D gene: TRBD2; clone size: few; V gene: TRBV6-1; J gene: TRBJ2-2; CDR3 length: 20; CDR3 protein: CASSEEKGLAGGPDTGELFF; CDR3 DNA: TGTGCCAGCAGTGAAGAAAAGGGACTAGCGGGAGGGCCCGACACCGGGGAGCTGTTTTTT
D gene: -; clone size: -; V gene: TRBV30; J gene: TRBJ1-1; CDR3 length: 13; CDR3 protein: CAWSPQGNTEAFF; CDR3 DNA: TGTGCCTGGAGTCCGCAGGGGAACACTGAAGCTTTCTTT
D gene: -; clone size: -; V gene: TRBV5-1; J gene: TRBJ1-2; CDR3 length: 14; CDR3 protein: CASSGATSNYGYTF; CDR3 DNA: TGCGCCAGCAGTGGAGCTACAAGTAACTATGGCTACACCTTC
D gene: TRBD2; clone size: few; V gene: TRBV28; J gene: TRBJ2-3; CDR3 length: 17; CDR3 protein: CASSFPSNSGSEDTQYF; CDR3 DNA: TGTGCCAGCAGTTTCCCCAGTAATAGCGGGAGCGAAGATACGCAGTATTTT
D gene: TRBD1; clone size: few; V gene: TRBV7-2; J gene: TRBJ1-6; CDR3 length: 15; CDR3 protein: CASSLRTGGGSPLHF; CDR3 DNA: TGTGCCAGCAGCCTGCGGACAGGTGGGGGTTCACCCCTCCACTTT
D gene: -; clone size: -; V gene: TRBV7-2; J gene: TRBJ1-1; CDR3 length: 13; CDR3 protein: CASSFAQGTEAFF; CDR3 DNA: TGTGCCAGCAGCTTCGCGCAGGGAACTGAAGCTTTCTTT
D gene: -; clone size: few; V gene: TRBV25-1; J gene: TRBJ2-7; CDR3 length: 14; CDR3 protein: CASSEWGPSYEQYF; CDR3 DNA: TGTGCCAGCAGTGAATGGGGGCCCTCCTACGAGCAGTACTTC
D gene: TRBD2; clone size: -; V gene: TRBV25-1; J gene: TRBJ2-7; CDR3 length: 13; CDR3 protein: CASNLAGVDEQYF; CDR3 DNA: TGTGCCAGCAATCTAGCGGGAGTCGACGAGCAGTACTTC
D gene: TRBD2; clone size: -; V gene: TRBV29-1; J gene: TRBJ2-7; CDR3 length: 15; CDR3 protein: CSVEGAGVASYEQYF; CDR3 DNA: TGCAGCGTTGAAGGAGCGGGAGTAGCCTCCTACGAGCAGTACTTC
D gene: -; clone size: many; V gene: TRBV28; J gene: TRBJ2-4; CDR3 length: 15; CDR3 protein: CATRGTPFDKNIQYF; CDR3 DNA: TGTGCCACACGAGGGACGCCCTTTGACAAAAACATTCAGTACTTC
D gene: -; clone size: few; V gene: TRBV29-1; J gene: TRBJ2-1; CDR3 length: 11; CDR3 protein: CSATTHNEQFF; CDR3 DNA: TGCAGCGCGACTACGCACAATGAGCAGTTCTTC
D gene: -; clone size: few; V gene: TRBV5-1; J gene: TRBJ2-3; CDR3 length: 19; CDR3 protein: CASSYTGGGAVGYTDTQYF; CDR3 DNA: TGCGCCAGCAGCTACACAGGGGGAGGGGCCGTCGGGTACACAGATACGCAGTATTTT
D gene: -; clone size: -; V gene: TRBV4-1; J gene: TRBJ1-1; CDR3 length: 15; CDR3 protein: CASSLTEAVNTEAFF; CDR3 DNA: TGCGCCAGCAGCCTAACGGAGGCCGTGAACACTGAAGCTTTCTTT
D gene: TRBD1; clone size: few; V gene: TRBV20-1; J gene: TRBJ2-4; CDR3 length: 15; CDR3 protein: CSASAGGFTKNIQYF; CDR3 DNA: TGCAGTGCTAGCGCAGGGGGCTTTACCAAAAACATTCAGTACTTC
D gene: -; clone size: few; V gene: TRBV20-1; J gene: TRBJ1-2; CDR3 length: 12; CDR3 protein: CSAREGSYGYTF; CDR3 DNA: TGCAGTGCTAGAGAGGGTAGCTATGGCTACACCTTC
D gene: TRBD2; clone size: -; V gene: TRBV7-6; J gene: TRBJ2-2; CDR3 length: 16; CDR3 protein: CASSLSSGIRTGELFF; CDR3 DNA: TGTGCCAGCAGCTTATCCAGCGGGATTAGAACCGGGGAGCTGTTTTTT
D gene: -; clone size: -; V gene: TRBV19; J gene: TRBJ2-3; CDR3 length: 15; CDR3 protein: CASSITGRLTDTQYF; CDR3 DNA: TGTGCCAGTAGTATAACAGGGCGACTCACAGATACGCAGTATTTT
D gene: -; clone size: many; V gene: TRBV5-1; J gene: TRBJ1-5; CDR3 length: 15; CDR3 protein: CASSLEGRATQPQHF; CDR3 DNA: TGCGCCAGCAGCTTGGAGGGCAGGGCTACACAGCCCCAGCATTTT
D gene: TRBD2; clone size: -; V gene: TRBV3-1; J gene: TRBJ2-7; CDR3 length: 15; CDR3 protein: CASSLRTSWRYEQYF; CDR3 DNA: TGTGCCAGCAGCCTGCGGACTAGCTGGCGGTACGAGCAGTACTTC
D gene: -; clone size: -; V gene: TRBV30; J gene: TRBJ1-5; CDR3 length: 12; CDR3 protein: CASGRGNQPQHF; CDR3 DNA: TGTGCCTCTGGCAGGGGCAATCAGCCCCAGCATTTT
D gene: TRBD1; clone size: many; V gene: TRBV20-1; J gene: TRBJ1-1; CDR3 length: 16; CDR3 protein: CSASDRTGLKNTEAFF; CDR3 DNA: TGCAGTGCTAGTGACAGGACAGGGTTAAAGAACACTGAAGCTTTCTTT
D gene: -; clone size: few; V gene: TRBV10-3; J gene: TRBJ2-3; CDR3 length: 15; CDR3 protein: CAINGSPTDTDTQYF; CDR3 DNA: TGTGCCATCAATGGCTCCCCAACCGACACAGATACGCAGTATTTT
D gene: -; clone size: -; V gene: TRBV29-1; J gene: TRBJ2-3; CDR3 length: 11; CDR3 protein: CSVGGLSTQYF; CDR3 DNA: TGCAGCGTGGGAGGACTGTCAACGCAGTATTTT
D gene: TRBD1; clone size: once; V gene: TRBV6-6; J gene: TRBJ2-5; CDR3 length: 17; CDR3 protein: CASTNGVGQGAGETQYF; CDR3 DNA: TGTGCCAGCACCAACGGGGTCGGACAGGGGGCTGGAGAGACCCAGTACTTC
D gene: -; clone size: few; V gene: TRBV7-9; J gene: TRBJ2-6; CDR3 length: 16; CDR3 protein: CASSAQTGSGANVLTF; CDR3 DNA: TGTGCCAGCAGCGCCCAGACAGGATCTGGGGCCAACGTCCTGACTTTC
D gene: -; clone size: -; V gene: TRBV6-5; J gene: TRBJ2-7; CDR3 length: 17; CDR3 protein: CASSYSYPIGSGYEQYF; CDR3 DNA: TGTGCCAGCAGTTACTCCTACCCTATCGGGAGCGGGTACGAGCAGTACTTC
D gene: TRBD1; clone size: -; V gene: TRBV7-6; J gene: TRBJ2-3; CDR3 length: 15; CDR3 protein: CASSSYRGRTDTQYF; CDR3 DNA: TGTGCCAGCAGCTCCTACAGGGGCCGCACAGATACGCAGTATTTT
D gene: TRBD2; clone size: -; V gene: TRBV6-5; J gene: TRBJ2-3; CDR3 length: 17; CDR3 protein: CASSYSREGGPPDTQYF; CDR3 DNA: TGTGCCAGCAGTTACTCGCGAGAGGGAGGGCCCCCAGATACGCAGTATTTT
D gene: TRBD2; clone size: few; V gene: TRBV7-6; J gene: TRBJ2-1; CDR3 length: 16; CDR3 protein: CASSLPAGGVYNEQFF; CDR3 DNA: TGTGCCAGCAGCTTACCCGCGGGAGGGGTCTACAATGAGCAGTTCTTC
D gene: TRBD1; clone size: -; V gene: TRBV30; J gene: TRBJ2-7; CDR3 length: 15; CDR3 protein: CAWSRSGTGSYEQYF; CDR3 DNA: TGTGCCTGGAGTAGATCCGGGACAGGGTCCTACGAGCAGTACTTC